This T cell receptor beta chain was captured in a study of T cells after yellow fever vaccination. Whole-study results and caveats: Clonotype sharing between CD4 and CD8 compartments was small.

Germline-derived CDR1 and CDR2 are SQVTM and ANQGSEA. This CDR3 is built from 10 residues. Trimming took 6 bases from V and 8 from J, leaving 8 bases between them. Of note for this clonotype: What it binds is unknown.

The study made its TCR cDNA through 5'RACE template switching. That step introduced a universal primer site along with UMIs. From the 5' RACE reads, TCRdb called clonotypes with MiXCR, one entry per CDR3 protein. The table has some 390,000 distinct CDR3 sequences, approximately 6% seen once. The sequencing here drew on PBMCs, taken 5 days after the yellow fever booster vaccination. The rearrangement links TRBV29-1 to TRBJ2-1; D uncertain. This TCR was sampled from a man younger than 45 who received the YFV17D yellow fever vaccine. CDR3 protein: CSVGNYEQFF. The CDR3 nucleotides are TGCAGCGTGGGTAACTATGAGCAGTTCTTC.